Listed below are T cell receptor beta chains from one sample, sequenced in a study of blood T cell repertoires in COVID-19. The data were produced by immunoSEQ multiplex PCR, yet TCRdb's version contains in-frame clones alone and is incomplete. The data contain 210,000 or so clones, 85% to 90% of them singletons. Sequencing was carried out using peripheral blood. These receptors came from a man younger than 45 with COVID-19, enrolled during active disease. The CDR3 runs from the conserved cysteine through the conserved F or W. The D gene is left open where the match is weak.

d_call v_call cdr3_aa
NA TRBV7-2 CASSLGGSTGNTIYF
NA TRBV7-9 CASSLTGQRANQPQHF
NA TRBV12-5 CASGLVTGPLSNEQFF
NA TRBV10-3 CAISESRGSSYNEQFF
TRBD1 TRBV6-2/TRBV6-3 CASSPGTALEAFF
NA TRBV19 CASSTGQSTDTQYF
NA TRBV7-6 CASSSSRQNTEAFF
NA TRBV7-9 CASSLLGAEGQPQHF
TRBD1 TRBV20-1 CSASALTGGPGELFF
TRBD1 TRBV2 CASSRDRASYNSPLHF
NA TRBV6-5 CASSYSGQSNEQFF
TRBD1 TRBV20-1 CSASPGGTLYEQYF
NA TRBV11-1 CASSFPGISGNTIYF
TRBD1 TRBV3-1/TRBV3-2 CASSQIGGAGGYTF
TRBD1 TRBV4-1 CASSHIGTGKSNEQFF
NA TRBV27 CASSFSGSEQFF
TRBD1 TRBV29-1 CSVDEKPSGGGGYTF
NA TRBV7-2 CASSPDRANTGELFF
TRBD2 TRBV9 CASSVSGRNSYEQYF
NA TRBV11-3 CASSLDWPSTEAFF
NA TRBV7-2 CASSLGGSLNEQFF
NA TRBV19 CASSITGGNTIYF
NA TRBV24-1 CATSDAYRESGELFF
NA TRBV28 CASSFYAGQGGGYTF
TRBD1 TRBV5-1 CASSIGTDHEAFF
NA TRBV14 CASAPRSGADYGYTF
TRBD2 TRBV27 CASSLWTSGPEQYF
NA TRBV10-3 CAISESQDYSGNTIYF
TRBD1 TRBV18 CASSPKTGTGNTIYF
NA TRBV18 CASSPPDRGYNEQFF
TRBD1 TRBV28 CASRHPTGDNYEQYF
NA TRBV6-5 CASLRSLLTEAFF
NA TRBV7-2 CASSLRGARSYNEQFF
NA TRBV4-2 CASSQDEGDTEAFF
TRBD2 TRBV5-4 CASSPGLAGALSTDTQYF
NA TRBV19 CASNGQGINEQYF
NA TRBV6-5 CASTFPGARMGEQYF
NA TRBV7-2 CASSPRTGPGKPQHF
TRBD1 TRBV27 CASRRGQGHDSNQPQHF
TRBD2 TRBV24-1 CATSPSGGVTTDTQYF
NA TRBV15 CATSRVSDNSPLHF
TRBD2 TRBV24-1 CATSDRMREWADTQYF
NA TRBV24-1 CATSDLTVSQPQHF
NA TRBV7-8 CASSLGLSTGNTIYF
NA TRBV19 CASSIGGQSMVYTF